This is a list of T cell receptor beta chains from one sample in a study of blood T cell repertoires in COVID-19. Repertoires were generated with immunoSEQ multiplex PCR, while TCRdb's copy carries only in-frame clones and drops some. Counted here are fewer than 80,000 clones, 90% occurring once; the ten biggest clones make up about 15%. Specimen: peripheral blood. All receptors derive from a woman of 80 years or more with active or convalescent COVID-19. CDR3s include the opening cysteine and the closing phenylalanine or tryptophan. Fields, in order: clone size, J gene, V gene, CDR3 protein. Expanded clones get a size class; other rows say once, few or many, or leave the size out.

clone size: NA; J gene: TRBJ2-7; V gene: TRBV5-1; CDR3 protein: CASSLMDSIEQYF
clone size: few; J gene: TRBJ1-1; V gene: TRBV5-1; CDR3 protein: CASSKGTGPRGDMNTEAFF
clone size: NA; J gene: TRBJ2-5; V gene: TRBV7-9; CDR3 protein: CASRGSQETQYF
clone size: NA; J gene: TRBJ2-1; V gene: TRBV28; CDR3 protein: CASSLIGLAGNNEQFF
clone size: NA; J gene: TRBJ2-7; V gene: TRBV19; CDR3 protein: CASSIGTGAYEQYF
clone size: NA; J gene: TRBJ2-3; V gene: TRBV2; CDR3 protein: CASVASESTDTQYF
clone size: NA; J gene: TRBJ1-2; V gene: TRBV4-3; CDR3 protein: CASSHRTGPYGYTF
clone size: NA; J gene: TRBJ2-3; V gene: TRBV9; CDR3 protein: CASSPPEGAADTQYF
clone size: NA; J gene: TRBJ1-4; V gene: TRBV28; CDR3 protein: CASTPLGQGTEKLFF
clone size: NA; J gene: TRBJ1-4; V gene: TRBV28; CDR3 protein: CASSWAGGTNEKLFF
clone size: NA; J gene: TRBJ2-1; V gene: TRBV5-5; CDR3 protein: CASRTGLGYNEQFF
clone size: few; J gene: TRBJ1-5; V gene: TRBV19; CDR3 protein: CASKGTGYSNQPQHF
clone size: NA; J gene: TRBJ2-1; V gene: TRBV30; CDR3 protein: CAWSVRTGGTEQFF
clone size: NA; J gene: TRBJ2-7; V gene: TRBV5-6; CDR3 protein: CASSIQGFSYEQYF
clone size: once; J gene: TRBJ2-3; V gene: TRBV5-1; CDR3 protein: CASSLDGLTDTQYF
clone size: NA; J gene: TRBJ2-1; V gene: TRBV30; CDR3 protein: CAWSQGLAGLNEQFF
clone size: NA; J gene: TRBJ1-6; V gene: TRBV2; CDR3 protein: CASSRGGAQNSPLHF
clone size: NA; J gene: TRBJ2-7; V gene: TRBV9; CDR3 protein: CASSDGQDSYEQYF
clone size: NA; J gene: TRBJ1-3; V gene: TRBV7-2; CDR3 protein: CASSLLEGNTIYF
clone size: NA; J gene: TRBJ2-3; V gene: TRBV7-9; CDR3 protein: CASSFIPTDTQYF
clone size: once; J gene: TRBJ1-2; V gene: TRBV9; CDR3 protein: CASSVDGGDYGYTF
clone size: NA; J gene: TRBJ1-6; V gene: TRBV5-1; CDR3 protein: CASSLFSGISPLHF
clone size: NA; J gene: TRBJ2-7; V gene: TRBV7-2; CDR3 protein: CASSFDRGSYEQYF
clone size: NA; J gene: TRBJ1-2; V gene: TRBV9; CDR3 protein: CASSVGAGDRTYGYTF
clone size: NA; J gene: TRBJ1-3; V gene: TRBV5-1; CDR3 protein: CASSLARGSGNTIYF
clone size: NA; J gene: TRBJ2-1; V gene: TRBV9; CDR3 protein: CASSVAGGPVEQFF
clone size: few; J gene: TRBJ1-6; V gene: TRBV5-4; CDR3 protein: CASSLDRPRAPLHF
clone size: once; J gene: TRBJ2-3; V gene: TRBV18; CDR3 protein: CASSPLAGSGVAQYF
clone size: once; J gene: TRBJ1-5; V gene: TRBV28; CDR3 protein: CASSSSSNGGNQPQHF
clone size: NA; J gene: TRBJ1-1; V gene: TRBV6-2/TRBV6-3; CDR3 protein: CASSRTRTGGLGEAFF
clone size: NA; J gene: TRBJ1-4; V gene: TRBV28; CDR3 protein: CASSLPGTGRLNEKLFF
clone size: NA; J gene: TRBJ1-2; V gene: TRBV6-4; CDR3 protein: CASSDQGLNYGYTF
clone size: NA; J gene: TRBJ1-2; V gene: TRBV28; CDR3 protein: CASNDRAHYGYTF
clone size: NA; J gene: TRBJ1-1; V gene: TRBV30; CDR3 protein: CAWSVGSGTEAFF
clone size: once; J gene: TRBJ1-4; V gene: TRBV2; CDR3 protein: CASRSLTGNAEKLFF